A single T cell receptor beta chain is shown here with its context. Repertoires were generated with immunoSEQ multiplex PCR, while TCRdb's copy carries only in-frame clones and drops some. The sample carries 3,200 or so clones, roughly nine tenths recorded once. CDR1 LGHDT and CDR2 YNNKEL come from the germline V gene (reference sequence). V lost 1 base and J lost 6, with 10 bases in between. The CDR3 is 14 residues long. The data were taken from a study of blood T cell repertoires in COVID-19. Study information: There were acute and convalescent COVID-19 samples, and they came from the United States, Italy and Spain. T cells, B-cell-depleted T cells, or PBMCs provided the cDNA or gDNA that served as material.

This receptor was taken from a human donor with active COVID-19. The donor label of this sample is uncertain. The sequenced sample was peripheral blood. The V and J genes are TRBV3-1 (or the pseudogene TRBV3-2) and TRBJ1-5; no clear D gene. The CDR3 sequence: CASSQAKGGQPQHF. The CDR3 DNA reads TGTGCCAGCAGCCAAGCTAAGGGAGGTCAGCCCCAGCATTTT.